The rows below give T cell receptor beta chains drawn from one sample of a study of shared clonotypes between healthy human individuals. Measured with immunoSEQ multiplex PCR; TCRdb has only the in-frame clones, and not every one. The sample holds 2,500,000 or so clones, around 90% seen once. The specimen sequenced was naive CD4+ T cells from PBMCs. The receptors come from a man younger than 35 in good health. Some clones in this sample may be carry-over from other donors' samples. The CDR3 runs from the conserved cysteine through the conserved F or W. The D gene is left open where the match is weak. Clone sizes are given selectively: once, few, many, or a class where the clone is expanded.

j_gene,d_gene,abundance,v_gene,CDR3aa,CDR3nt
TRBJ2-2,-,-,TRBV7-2,CASSLKALGAWELFF,TGTGCCAGCAGCTTAAAGGCGCTCGGGGCCTGGGAGCTGTTTTTT
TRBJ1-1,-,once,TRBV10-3,CAGRDPDMNTEAFF,TGTGCCGGCCGGGACCCGGATATGAACACTGAAGCTTTCTTT
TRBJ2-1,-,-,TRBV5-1,CASSRKPLVGEQFF,TGCGCCAGCAGCCGGAAGCCCCTAGTGGGTGAGCAGTTCTTC
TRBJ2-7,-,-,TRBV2,CASRQALGEQYF,TGTGCCAGCAGACAGGCGCTGGGCGAGCAGTACTTC
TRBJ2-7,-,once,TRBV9,CASSLRIDSYEQYF,TGTGCCAGCAGCCTGCGGATTGACAGTTACGAGCAGTACTTC
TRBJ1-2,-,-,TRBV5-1,CASSLTGGMGGYTF,TGCGCCAGCAGCTTGACGGGGGGTATGGGTGGCTACACCTTC
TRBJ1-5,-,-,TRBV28,CASGRTVSYSNQPQHF,TGTGCCAGCGGACGCACGGTTTCTTATAGCAATCAGCCCCAGCATTTT
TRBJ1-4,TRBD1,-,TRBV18,CASSPTLGQTNEKLFF,TGTGCCAGCTCACCTACACTGGGACAGACTAATGAAAAACTGTTTTTT
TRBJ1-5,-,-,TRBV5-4,CASSTGGRGGDQPQHF,TGTGCCAGCAGCACAGGAGGCAGAGGTGGGGATCAGCCCCAGCATTTT
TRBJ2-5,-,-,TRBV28,CASNAGWDQETQYF,TGTGCCAGCAACGCGGGATGGGACCAAGAGACCCAGTACTTC
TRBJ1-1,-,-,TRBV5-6,CASSLDRIPEAFF,TGTGCCAGCAGCCTAGACAGAATACCTGAAGCTTTCTTT
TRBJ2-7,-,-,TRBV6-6,CASSYSRTATYEQYF,TGTGCCAGCAGTTACTCGAGGACCGCGACCTACGAGCAGTACTTC
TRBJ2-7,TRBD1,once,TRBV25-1,CASSDRATGGSDEQYF,TGTGCCAGCAGTGATCGAGCGACAGGGGGCTCGGACGAGCAGTACTTC
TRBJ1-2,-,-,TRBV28,CASSLLGGTNSYGYTF,TGTGCCAGCAGTTTATTGGGGGGGACCAACAGCTATGGCTACACCTTC
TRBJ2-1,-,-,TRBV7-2,CASPRGLAYEQFF,TGTGCCAGCCCTCGAGGGCTAGCCTATGAGCAGTTCTTC
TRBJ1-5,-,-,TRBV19,CASSIGWPRGNQPQHF,TGTGCCAGTAGTATTGGTTGGCCCCGCGGCAATCAGCCCCAGCATTTT
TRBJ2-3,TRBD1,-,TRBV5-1,CASSLLAGGLTDTQYF,TGCGCCAGCAGCTTATTAGCAGGGGGCTTGACAGATACGCAGTATTTT
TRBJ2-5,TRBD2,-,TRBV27,CASRPPSGLAGSGQETQYF,TGTGCCAGCAGACCACCATCGGGACTAGCGGGAAGTGGGCAAGAGACCCAGTACTTC
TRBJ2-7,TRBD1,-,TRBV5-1,CASGNGDRVHEQYF,TGCGCCAGCGGGAATGGGGACAGGGTACACGAGCAGTACTTC
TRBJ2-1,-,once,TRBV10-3,CAISPGAGLFF,TGTGCCATCAGCCCCGGGGCCGGGTTGTTCTTC
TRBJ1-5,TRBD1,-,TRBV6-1,CASSDQGAYQPQHF,TGTGCCAGCAGTGACCAGGGGGCCTATCAGCCCCAGCATTTT
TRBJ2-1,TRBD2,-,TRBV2,CASRPVLAGVNEQFF,TGTGCCAGCAGACCCGTTCTAGCGGGCGTCAATGAGCAGTTCTTC
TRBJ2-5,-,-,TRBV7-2,CASSSARERGETQYF,TGTGCCAGCAGCTCGGCTAGAGAAAGGGGCGAGACCCAGTACTTC
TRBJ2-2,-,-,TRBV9,CASSPQTLTTGELFF,TGTGCCAGCAGCCCTCAGACCCTCACCACCGGGGAGCTGTTTTTT
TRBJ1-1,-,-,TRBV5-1,CASSLEGGSSAFF,TGCGCCAGCAGCTTGGAGGGGGGGTCCTCGGCTTTCTTT
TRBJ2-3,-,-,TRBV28,CASSLDGGTDTQYF,TGTGCCAGCAGTTTAGACGGGGGCACAGATACGCAGTATTTT
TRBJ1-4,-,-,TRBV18,CASSPLQGSYEKLFF,TGTGCCAGCTCACCTTTACAGGGAAGTTATGAAAAACTGTTTTTT
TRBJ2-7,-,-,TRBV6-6,CASSSESLLEQYF,TGTGCCAGCAGTTCCGAGTCCCTTCTGGAGCAGTACTTC
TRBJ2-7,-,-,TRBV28,CASSLAHPGQSYEQYF,TGTGCCAGCAGTTTGGCCCATCCCGGACAGAGCTACGAGCAGTACTTC
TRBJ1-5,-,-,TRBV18,CASSPQGNQPQHF,TGTGCCAGCTCACCGCAAGGTAATCAGCCCCAGCATTTT
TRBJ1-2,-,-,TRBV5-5,CASSSLGGLGGYTF,TGTGCCAGCAGCTCTCTTGGGGGTCTTGGAGGCTACACCTTC
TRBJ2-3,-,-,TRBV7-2,CASSLDDLRREDTQYF,TGTGCCAGCAGCTTAGATGATTTACGCAGGGAGGATACGCAGTATTTT
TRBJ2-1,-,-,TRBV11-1,CASSFSGHRSGEQFF,TGTGCCAGCAGCTTTTCAGGACACCGGTCCGGTGAGCAGTTCTTC
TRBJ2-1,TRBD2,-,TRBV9,CASSVGLASGYNEQFF,TGTGCCAGCAGCGTCGGTCTAGCTAGCGGGTACAATGAGCAGTTCTTC
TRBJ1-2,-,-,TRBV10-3,CAISDRGQNYGYTF,TGTGCCATCAGTGACCGAGGACAGAACTATGGCTACACCTTC
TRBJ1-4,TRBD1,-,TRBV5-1,CASSPGGEKLFF,TGCGCCAGCAGCCCAGGGGGGGAAAAACTGTTTTTT
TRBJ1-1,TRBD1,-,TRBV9,CASSKGANTEAFF,TGTGCCAGCAGCAAGGGGGCGAACACTGAAGCTTTCTTT
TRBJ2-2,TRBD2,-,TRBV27,CASSIRGGTSGRTGELFF,TGTGCCAGCAGTATAAGGGGAGGGACTAGCGGGAGAACCGGGGAGCTGTTTTTT
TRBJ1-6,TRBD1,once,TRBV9,CASSGGQGISSYNSPLHF,TGTGCCAGCAGCGGTGGACAGGGAATAAGCTCCTATAATTCACCCCTCCACTTT
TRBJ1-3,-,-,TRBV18,CASSLGEIGNTIYF,TGTGCCAGCTCACTAGGGGAGATCGGAAACACCATATATTTT
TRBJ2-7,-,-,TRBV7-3,CASSPNSGPYEQYF,TGTGCCAGCAGCCCCAACAGCGGTCCCTACGAGCAGTACTTC
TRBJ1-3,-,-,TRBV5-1,CASSLAAPMSGNTIYF,TGCGCCAGCAGCTTGGCCGCTCCAATGAGCGGAAACACCATATATTTT
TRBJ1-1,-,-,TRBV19,CASSIITGGNTEAFF,TGTGCCAGTAGTATTATTACAGGTGGGAACACTGAAGCTTTCTTT
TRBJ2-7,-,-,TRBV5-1,CASSLLQRSTYEQYF,TGCGCCAGCAGCTTGCTCCAGCGCTCCACCTACGAGCAGTACTTC
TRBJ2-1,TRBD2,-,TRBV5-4,CASSQTSGMNEQFF,TGTGCCAGCAGCCAAACTAGCGGGATGAATGAGCAGTTCTTC